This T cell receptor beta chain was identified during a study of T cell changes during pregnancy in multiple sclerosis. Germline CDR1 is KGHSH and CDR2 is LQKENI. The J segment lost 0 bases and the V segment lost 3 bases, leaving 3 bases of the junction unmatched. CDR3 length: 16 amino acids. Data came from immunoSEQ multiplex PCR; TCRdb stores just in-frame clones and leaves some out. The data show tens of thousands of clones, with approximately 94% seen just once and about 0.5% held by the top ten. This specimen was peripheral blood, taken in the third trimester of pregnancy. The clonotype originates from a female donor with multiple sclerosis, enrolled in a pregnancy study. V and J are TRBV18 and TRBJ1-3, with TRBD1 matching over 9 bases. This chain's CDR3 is CASSPETGGSGNTIYF. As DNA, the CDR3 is TGTGCCAGCTCACCTGAGACAGGGGGCTCTGGAAACACCATATATTTT.